The 11 T cell receptor beta chains listed next were all sequenced from one sample in a study of blood T cell repertoires in COVID-19. Profiled with immunoSEQ multiplex PCR; TCRdb holds only in-frame clones, not every one. The sample consists of 300,000 or so clones, about nine tenths of them appearing once. Sequencing input: peripheral blood. These receptors were obtained from a man aged 50-60 years with active or convalescent COVID-19.

The chain employs TRBV30 and TRBJ1-6; maybe TRBD1 (5 bases). CDR3 length: 13 amino acids. V was shortened by 1 base and J by 7 bases, with 8 bases between the two germline ends. CDR1 is GTSNPN and CDR2 is SVGIG in the germline V gene (reference sequence). The CDR3 sequence is CAWSADRNSPLHF. CDR3 bases: TGTGCCTGGAGTGCCGACAGAAATTCACCCCTCCACTTT.

This chain joins TRBV28 and TRBJ2-7, with a possible D match to TRBD1 (5 bases). The CDR3 has 13 residues. The germline gives CDR1 MDHEN, CDR2 SYDVKM. V dropped 6 bases and J dropped 5 bases, with 14 bases sitting between them. The CDR3 DNA sequence: TGTGCCAGCAGCGTGGGGCCGTCGAACGAGCAGTACTTC. Translated: CASSVGPSNEQYF.

The chain joins TRBV18 to TRBJ2-2; perhaps TRBD2 as D (6 bases). The CDR3 is 14 amino acids. Germline CDR1 reads KGHSH; CDR2 reads LQKENI. V was clipped by 3 bases and J by 6 bases, with 11 bases between them. CDR3 loop: CASSPQGEAGELFF. The CDR3, as DNA: TGTGCCAGCTCACCCCAAGGGGAGGCCGGGGAGCTGTTTTTT.

In this sample, this clone turned up once. The chain uses TRBV27 and TRBJ1-1, with D hard to call. Germline assignment: CDR1 MNHEY and CDR2 SMNVEV (reference sequence). Trimming removed 11 bases from V and 0 bases from J, with 10 bases in between. This CDR3 spans 12 amino acids. DNA of the CDR3: TGTGCCTCAAGGGAGGTGAACACTGAAGCTTTCTTT. Translation: CASREVNTEAFF.

The chain combines TRBV6-5 with TRBJ1-2; D is uncertain. Trimming stripped 5 bases from V and 1 base from J, with 8 bases between. Germline V gene sequence: CDR1 MNHEY, CDR2 SVGAGI. This CDR3 is 13 amino acids long. This CDR3 reads CASSPRVNYGYTF. The CDR3 DNA reads as TGTGCCAGCAGTCCTCGGGTTAACTATGGCTACACCTTC.

CDR3 in DNA: TGCGCCAGCAGCCTACCCCTCGGGGAAAAACTGTTTTTT. Translated: CASSLPLGEKLFF. The chain is built from TRBV4-3 and TRBJ1-4; D gene ambiguous. The germline V gene encodes CDR1 LGHNA and CDR2 YSLEER. The CDR3 is 13 amino acids. With 4 bases removed from V and 8 bases from J, the gap between germline ends came to 11 bases.

The rearrangement uses TRBV28 and TRBJ2-6, with a weak D call TRBD2 (6 bases). Germline CDR1 reads MDHEN; CDR2 reads SYDVKM. Trimming stripped 7 bases from V and 3 bases from J, with 10 bases between. This CDR3 has 14 amino acids. CDR3 sequence: CASIGGGGANVLTF. CDR3 coding DNA: TGTGCCAGCATTGGGGGAGGTGGGGCCAACGTCCTGACTTTC.

The genes are TRBV6-5 and TRBJ2-3; 10 bases align to TRBD2. CDR1 and CDR2 (germline): MNHEY, SVGAGI. The CDR3 contains 14 residues. V shed 6 bases, J shed 4 bases, and the junction held 4 bases outside the gene matches. The CDR3 DNA is TGTGCCAGCAGCTTAGCGGGGGGCCCAGATACGCAGTATTTT. Protein: CASSLAGGPDTQYF.

The rearrangement links TRBV24-1 to TRBJ2-1, with 8 bases aligning to TRBD1. Germline V gene sequence: CDR1 KGHDR, CDR2 SFDVKD. This CDR3 comprises 16 residues. Losses at the gene ends were 4 bases for V and 4 bases for J; bases not matched to a gene: 8. The CDR3 is CATSDTGTGQYNEQFF. The CDR3 DNA sequence: TGTGCCACCAGTGACACGGGGACAGGACAATACAATGAGCAGTTCTTC.

The chain carries TRBV5-6 and TRBJ2-1; 11 bases are shared with TRBD2. The germline gives CDR1 SGHDT, CDR2 YYEEEE. CDR3 size: 15 residues. J was trimmed by 4 bases and V by 5 bases; bases with no gene match: 5. The CDR3 DNA sequence: TGTGCCAGCAGTCCACTAGCGGGGGCGTACAATGAGCAGTTCTTC. Protein sequence: CASSPLAGAYNEQFF. Full variable domain (remainder filled in from reference TRBV5-6 and TRBJ2-1): DAGVTQSPTHLIKTRGQQVTLRCSPKSGHDTVSWYQQALGQGPQFIFQYYEEEERQRGNFPDRFSGHQFPNYSSELNVNALLLGDSALYLCASSPLAGAYNEQFFGPGTRLTVL.

The chain links TRBV3-1 (or the pseudogene TRBV3-2) to TRBJ2-1; 7 nucleotides align to TRBD2. The germline V gene has CDR1 LGHDT and CDR2 YNNKEL (reference sequence). Losses at the gene ends were 0 bases for V and 5 bases for J; bases not matched to a gene: 10. The CDR3 has 17 residues. CDR3 region: CASSQDRASGKNNEQFF. CDR3 nucleotide sequence: TGTGCCAGCAGCCAAGATCGAGCTAGCGGAAAAAACAATGAGCAGTTCTTC.